These 31 T cell receptor beta chains originate from one sample sequenced in a study of blood T cell repertoires in COVID-19. The protocol was immunoSEQ multiplex PCR, while the TCRdb copy is restricted to in-frame clones and leaves out a portion. Seen here are some 100,000 clones, around 82% observed once, and the top ten hold around 7.2%. Specimen: peripheral blood. Receptors originate from a man aged 45-65 years with active or convalescent COVID-19.

The chain recombines TRBV3-1 (or the pseudogene TRBV3-2) with TRBJ1-5, with 8 bases matching TRBD1. Germline values: CDR1 LGHDT, CDR2 YNNKEL (reference sequence). The J segment lost 7 bases and the V segment lost 4 bases, leaving 9 bases of the junction unmatched. The CDR3 runs to 15 residues. In DNA form, the CDR3 reads TGTGCCAGCAGCCCCCCGGACAGGGTGGGACAGCCCCAGCATTTT. Its translation is CASSPPDRVGQPQHF.

V gene TRBV24-1 combines with J gene TRBJ2-3, with TRBD1 matching 7 bases. The germline V gene has CDR1 KGHDR and CDR2 SFDVKD. The CDR3 loop spans 16 amino acids. The V segment lost 5 bases and the J segment 3 bases; nucleotides outside the gene matches: 10. The CDR3 sequence is CATSGSDRWGTDTQYF. The CDR3 DNA sequence: TGTGCCACCAGTGGTTCGGACAGGTGGGGTACAGATACGCAGTATTTT.

The V gene is TRBV6-6, the J gene TRBJ1-2, with D perhaps matching TRBD1 (5 bases). Germline V lookup: CDR1 MNHNY, CDR2 SVGAGI (reference sequence). The CDR3 extends over 15 amino acids. The V and J ends lost 6 bases and 4 bases respectively, with 18 bases between them. This CDR3 reads CASSPGLMSFYGYTF. For the CDR3, the DNA is TGTGCCAGCAGCCCGGGACTGATGAGCTTCTATGGCTACACCTTC.

This clone was observed a few times. The chain employs TRBV2 and TRBJ2-7; TRBD2 aligns across 13 bases. Germline V lookup: CDR1 SNHLY, CDR2 FYNNEI. J lost 6 bases, V lost 4 bases, and 3 bases had no gene match. The CDR3 covers 14 residues. In DNA form, the CDR3 reads TGTGCCAGCAGTGTAAGGACTAGCGGGGGCGAGCAGTACTTC. The encoded protein is CASSVRTSGGEQYF.

This rearrangement joins TRBV9 to TRBJ2-1, with a tentative D call TRBD1 (7 bases). Trimming pared 3 bases from V and 2 bases from J, leaving 12 bases between. The CDR3 totals 15 residues. Germline lookup yields CDR1 SGDLS and CDR2 YYNGEE. For the CDR3, the DNA is TGTGCCAGCAGCGCTGCGGGACAGCCCTACAATGAGCAGTTCTTC. It encodes CASSAAGQPYNEQFF. Full variable domain (remainder filled in from reference TRBV9 and TRBJ2-1): DSGVTQTPKHLITATGQRVTLRCSPRSGDLSVYWYQQSLDQGLQFLIQYYNGEERAKGNILERFSAQQFPDLHSELNLSSLELGDSALYFCASSAAGQPYNEQFFGPGTRLTVL.

CDR3 in amino acids: CASSLLGGTDTQYF. CDR3 coding DNA: TGTGCCAGCAGCCTTCTCGGGGGGACAGATACGCAGTATTTT. The J gene is TRBJ2-3, the V gene TRBV6-4; 7 bases match TRBD2. J was trimmed by 3 bases and V by 6 bases; bases with no gene match: 6. This CDR3 comprises 14 residues. The germline V gene has CDR1 MRHNA and CDR2 SNTAGT.

The gene calls are TRBV11-3 and TRBJ1-4; D is perhaps TRBD1 (6 bases). Germline V gene sequence: CDR1 SGHNT, CDR2 YENEEA. The CDR3 covers 17 residues. Trimming took off 0 bases at V and 0 bases at J, with 11 bases between the two ends. CDR3 coding DNA: TGTGCCAGCAGCTTAGACCATCGACAGGCAACTAATGAAAAACTGTTTTTT. It translates to CASSLDHRQATNEKLFF.

This clone was found a few times. This rearrangement joins TRBV7-2 to TRBJ2-1; 9 bases are a match to TRBD2. The V gene's germline CDR1 is SGHTA and CDR2 FQGNSA. This CDR3 is 15 amino acids long. The J segment lost 4 bases and the V segment lost 6 bases, leaving 7 bases of the junction unmatched. CDR3 in amino acids: CASSNRLADYNEQFF. The CDR3 DNA reads TGTGCCAGCAGTAATAGACTAGCGGATTACAATGAGCAGTTCTTC.

The rearrangement uses TRBV24-1 and TRBJ2-3; a weak D match, TRBD1 (5 bases). This CDR3 region has 15 residues. Germline V gene lookup returns CDR1 KGHDR and CDR2 SFDVKD. V was cut by 2 bases and J by 1 base, with 9 bases left in between. The CDR3 region is CATSDSGAGTDTQYF. The CDR3 DNA reads TGTGCCACCAGTGATTCTGGGGCTGGCACAGATACGCAGTATTTT.

The V gene is TRBV10-3, the J gene TRBJ1-6; 11 nucleotides match TRBD1. CDR3 size: 17 residues. With V trimmed by 3 bases and J by 0 bases, 1 base remained unmatched. Germline loops: CDR1 ENHRY, CDR2 SYGVKD. The CDR3 DNA reads as TGTGCCATCAGTGAAGGGACAGGGGGCTCCTATAATTCACCCCTCCACTTT. Protein sequence: CAISEGTGGSYNSPLHF.

The chain is built from TRBV5-1 and TRBJ2-5, with D perhaps TRBD1 (6 bases). The germline gives CDR1 SGHRS, CDR2 YFSETQ. Trimming removed 3 bases at V and 2 bases at J, with 14 bases between. The CDR3 is made up of 15 amino acids. The CDR3 loop is CASSSSPQGQETQYF. The DNA for the CDR3 is TGCGCCAGCAGCTCTTCCCCACAGGGTCAAGAGACCCAGTACTTC.

This clone was counted a single time. The CDR3 region is CASRAGNSYEQYV. CDR3 nucleotide sequence: TGTGCCAGCAGAGCAGGGAATTCCTACGAGCAGTACGTC. The V call is TRBV6-5, the J call TRBJ2-7, with D perhaps TRBD1 (5 bases). Trimming removed 6 bases at V and 1 base at J, with 10 bases between. The CDR3 loop spans 13 amino acids. The germline gives CDR1 MNHEY, CDR2 SVGAGI.

The rearrangement uses TRBV30 and TRBJ1-2; TRBD1 aligns across 7 bases. The J segment lost 4 bases and the V segment lost 3 bases, leaving 5 bases of the junction unmatched. The germline gives CDR1 GTSNPN, CDR2 SVGIG (reference sequence). The CDR3 runs to 13 residues. The CDR3: CAWSPGQRYGYTF. CDR3 bases: TGTGCCTGGAGCCCGGGACAGCGCTATGGCTACACCTTC.

The chain combines TRBV3-1 (or the pseudogene TRBV3-2) with TRBJ2-2; maybe TRBD1 (5 bases). CDR1 and CDR2 (germline): LGHDT, YNNKEL (reference sequence). The V end lost 2 bases, the J end lost 6 bases, and 13 bases lay between the germline ends. This CDR3 has 15 residues. The CDR3 is CASSQWTSGAGELFF. The CDR3 DNA reads TGTGCCAGCAGCCAATGGACAAGTGGTGCCGGGGAGCTGTTTTTT.

The rearrangement uses TRBV6-2 or TRBV6-3 and TRBJ2-7; 7 positions match TRBD1. Trimming took 5 bases from V and 1 from J; bases not matched to a gene: 8. The CDR3 runs to 15 residues. Looked up from germline, CDR1 is MNHEY and CDR2 is SVGEGT. The CDR3 spells CASSKLPGQSYEQYF. The CDR3 DNA follows: TGTGCCAGCAGTAAACTACCGGGACAGTCCTACGAGCAGTACTTC.

V is TRBV28 and J is TRBJ1-4; 7 nucleotides match TRBD1. V gave up 4 bases and J gave up 5 bases; unmatched junction bases: 13. Germline CDR1 MDHEN, CDR2 SYDVKM. This CDR3 region has 17 residues. The CDR3 region has the DNA TGTGCCAGCAGTTCTTTATTTAGGACAGGAAAAAATGAAAAACTGTTTTTT. It specifies CASSSLFRTGKNEKLFF.

The chain employs TRBV18 and TRBJ2-3, with D tentatively TRBD1 (5 bases). Germline assignment: CDR1 KGHSH and CDR2 LQKENI. The CDR3 contains 15 residues. V shed 2 bases and J shed 3 bases, with 12 bases lying between them. CDR3 DNA: TGTGCCAGCTCACCAATAACAGGTGGGACAGATACGCAGTATTTT. Residues: CASSPITGGTDTQYF.

The chain is built from TRBV27 and TRBJ2-4; 9 bases match TRBD1. Germline CDR1 and CDR2: MNHEY and SMNVEV (reference sequence). The CDR3 runs 15 residues. With V trimmed by 6 bases and J by 0 bases, 3 bases remained unmatched. The CDR3 region is CASRYRGLAKNIQYF. DNA of the CDR3: TGTGCCAGCAGGTACAGGGGGCTAGCCAAAAACATTCAGTACTTC.

The J gene is TRBJ2-7, the V gene TRBV2; 8 bases fit TRBD1. This CDR3 has 15 residues. Trimming cost V 8 bases and J 0 bases; bases outside gene matches: 9. Looked up from germline, CDR1 is SNHLY and CDR2 is FYNNEI. CDR3: CASRPTGTGSYEQYF. The CDR3 DNA sequence: TGTGCCAGCCGCCCAACCGGGACAGGCTCCTACGAGCAGTACTTC.

The rearrangement links TRBV4-3 to TRBJ1-4; 8 bases match TRBD1. The CDR3 length is 14 residues. Trimming at V came to 5 bases and at J to 8 bases, leaving 7 bases not matched to a gene. CDR1 and CDR2 (germline): LGHNA, YSLEER. CDR3 in amino acids: CASSGGQGGEKLFF. Here the CDR3 DNA reads TGCGCCAGCAGCGGCGGACAGGGTGGAGAAAAACTGTTTTTT.

CDR3 sequence reads: CASSEWAIDTQYF. The CDR3 coding sequence is TGTGCCAGCAGTGAATGGGCGATAGATACGCAGTATTTT. The V call is TRBV25-1, the J call TRBJ2-3; D remains ambiguous. The CDR3 sequence is 13 residues long. V was clipped by 1 base and J by 5 bases, with 7 bases between them. Germline V lookup: CDR1 MGHDK, CDR2 SYGVNS. Based on the CDR3 plus reference TRBV25-1 and TRBJ2-3, the full variable domain is EADIYQTPRYLVIGTGKKITLECSQTMGHDKMYWYQQDPGMELHLIHYSYGVNSTEKGDLSSESTVSRIRTEHFPLTLESARPSHTSQYLCASSEWAIDTQYFGPGTRLTVL.

The chain carries TRBV4-3 and TRBJ2-7; 10 bases map to TRBD2. The junction had 8 bases not matched to a gene; V was cut back by 1 base and J by 5 bases. CDR1 and CDR2 (germline): LGHNA, YSLEER. This CDR3 is 16 amino acids long. CDR3 in amino acids: CASSQVVSGGADEQYF. The DNA of the CDR3 is TGCGCCAGCAGCCAAGTAGTAAGCGGGGGGGCTGACGAGCAGTACTTC.

This chain connects TRBV28 to TRBJ1-5; D gene unclear. Germline V lookup: CDR1 MDHEN, CDR2 SYDVKM. V was cut by 7 bases and J by 7 bases, with 11 bases left in between. The CDR3 spans 12 residues. For the CDR3, the DNA is TGTGCCAGCAATGTCAGGTGGCAGCCCCAGCATTTT. Translation: CASNVRWQPQHF.

J is TRBJ1-3 and V is TRBV5-5, with 7 nucleotides matching TRBD1. The junction had 10 bases not matched to a gene; V was cut back by 3 bases and J by 4 bases. This CDR3 is built from 16 residues. Germline V lookup: CDR1 SGHKS, CDR2 YYEKEE (reference sequence). CDR3 in amino acids: CASSSPNRGSGNTIYF. In nucleotides, the CDR3 is TGTGCCAGCAGCTCGCCTAACAGGGGCTCCGGAAACACCATATATTTT. Based on the CDR3 plus reference TRBV5-5 and TRBJ1-3, the full variable domain is DAGVTQSPTHLIKTRGQQVTLRCSPISGHKSVSWYQQVLGQGPQFIFQYYEKEERGRGNFPDRFSARQFPNYSSELNVNALLLGDSALYLCASSSPNRGSGNTIYFGEGSWLTVV.

For the CDR3, the DNA is TGTGCCAGCAGCCCCAGACAGGGGGTCAGTGAGCAGTTCTTC. This gives the protein CASSPRQGVSEQFF. This sequence joins TRBV3-1 (or the pseudogene TRBV3-2) and TRBJ2-1; 9 bases agree with TRBD1. There are 14 residues in the CDR3. V was clipped by 4 bases and J by 9 bases; unmatched bases: 7. Germline CDR1 is LGHDT and CDR2 is YNNKEL (reference sequence).

The chain is built from TRBV5-1 and TRBJ2-3; a possible D gene is TRBD1 (5 bases). Deletions cut 4 bases from V and 3 bases from J, with 9 bases between. The CDR3 runs 13 residues. Germline V gene sequence: CDR1 SGHRS, CDR2 YFSETQ. The CDR3 reads CASSMQGTDTQYF. CDR3 in DNA: TGCGCCAGCAGCATGCAGGGAACAGATACGCAGTATTTT. The full variable domain, completed using reference TRBV5-1 and TRBJ2-3, is KAGVTQTPRYLIKTRGQQVTLSCSPISGHRSVSWYQQTPGQGLQFLFEYFSETQRNKGNFPGRFSGRQFSNSRSEMNVSTLELGDSALYLCASSMQGTDTQYFGPGTRLTVL.

The CDR3 nucleotides are TGCGCCAGCAGCCAAGGGGAGGAGGGTGGCTACACCTTC. Protein sequence: CASSQGEEGGYTF. The rearrangement uses TRBV4-1 and TRBJ1-2; no clear D. From germline, CDR1 is MGHRA and CDR2 YSYEKL. The V end was cut by 1 base, the J end by 7 bases, with 10 bases between. There are 13 residues in the CDR3.

This chain links TRBV5-8 with TRBJ2-1; 7 nucleotides align to TRBD1. With 0 bases clipped from V and 1 base from J, the junction kept 7 bases outside the gene matches. The CDR3 covers 17 residues. CDR1 and CDR2 (germline): SGHTS, YDEGEE. CDR3 protein: CASSLDPDRRSYNEQFF. The CDR3 DNA is TGTGCCAGCAGCTTGGACCCGGACAGGAGATCCTACAATGAGCAGTTCTTC.

This chain joins TRBV6-5 and TRBJ2-5, with 7 bases that match TRBD1. V lost 10 bases, J lost 2 bases, and 10 bases stayed unmatched. This CDR3 is 14 amino acids long. Germline V CDR1 and CDR2: MNHEY, SVGAGI. CDR3 DNA sequence: TGTGCCACCAGACAGGGAAGTTTGCAAGAGACCCAGTACTTC. Translation gives CATRQGSLQETQYF.

This clone was detected once. The rearrangement links TRBV28 to TRBJ1-4; 7 bases fit TRBD1. CDR1 and CDR2 (germline): MDHEN, SYDVKM. The CDR3 runs 17 residues. After removal of 1 base from V and 7 bases from J, the junction contained 12 bases not matched to a gene. The CDR3 here is CASSLYGTAVPSEKLFF. CDR3 sequence (DNA): TGTGCCAGCAGTTTATATGGGACAGCCGTCCCAAGTGAAAAACTGTTTTTT.

The chain joins TRBV7-9 to TRBJ2-3; 8 bases align to TRBD2. J lost 2 bases, V lost 10 bases, and 2 bases had no gene match. The CDR3 spans 12 residues. Germline V CDR1 and CDR2: SEHNR, FQNEAQ (reference sequence). The CDR3 DNA reads TGTGCCAAAGCGGGGGACACAGATACGCAGTATTTT. The encoded protein is CAKAGDTDTQYF.